The 3 T cell receptor beta chains reported below all come from one sample, sequenced in a study of beta chain features in type 1 diabetes. Notes on the study in general: TCRB CDR3s from Type 1 diabetes patients were moderately but significantly shorter in all four CD4+ subsets.

No antigen has been assigned to these receptors. The sequenced template was cDNA made from the entire isolated RNA. The data were produced by immunoSEQ multiplex PCR, yet TCRdb's version contains in-frame clones alone and is incomplete. The profile covers about 280,000 clones, with around 16% appearing a single time and less than 0.02% taken by the ten largest. Sequencing was performed on naive CD4+ T cells from blood. The receptors come from a man younger than 30 with type 1 diabetes.

The chain combines TRBV9 with TRBJ2-2; 7 bases agree with TRBD2. The CDR3 consists of 13 residues. CDR1 and CDR2 from the germline V gene are SGDLS and YYNGEE. V shed 3 bases, J shed 7 bases, and the junction held 3 bases outside the gene matches. DNA for the CDR3: TGTGCCAGCAGCGCGGGGAGGGGCGGGGAGCTGTTTTTT. As protein: CASSAGRGGELFF.

J is TRBJ2-3 and V is TRBV6-5, with 7 bases identical to TRBD1. The CDR3 sequence is 15 residues long. V was pared by 6 bases and J by 3 bases, with 9 bases of the junction left unmatched. The germline V gene encodes CDR1 MNHEY and CDR2 SVGAGI. CDR3 DNA: TGTGCCAGCAGAGTAACAGGGGATCGGACAGATACGCAGTATTTT. It translates to CASRVTGDRTDTQYF.

The rearrangement uses TRBV11-2 and TRBJ2-1; D possibly corresponds to TRBD2 (6 bases). The CDR3 length is 15 residues. V was clipped by 8 bases and J by 12 bases, with 26 bases between them. Germline CDR1 is SGHAT and CDR2 is FQNNGV. In nucleotides, the CDR3 is TGTGCCAGCGTCTCTTCTCCGTCTAGCGCCTTGCGGCAGTTCTTC. The encoded protein is CASVSSPSSALRQFF.